Included here is one T cell receptor beta chain sequence, with context. What it binds is unknown. This sample was included in a study of T-cell memory formation after mild COVID-19. About the research overall: Largely, the TCR clusters proved donor specific.

General study points: Contracting clones localized mainly to CM and EM when CD4+ and mainly to EMRA when CD8+. Clones contracting day 15 to 85 were balanced CD4/CD8; later expanders leaned CD4+.

Constant-segment-primed 5'RACE gave TCR alpha and TCR beta cDNA libraries with sample barcodes and UMIs. A single record per CDR3 protein comes from TCRdb applying MiXCR to the 5' RACE reads. The repertoire includes 250,000 to 300,000 distinct CDR3 sequences, around 15% of them detected once, and approximately 23% sits in the top ten. The CDR3 length is 13 residues. Germline CDR1 is SGHTA and CDR2 is FQGNSA. Trimming removed 10 bases at V and 4 bases at J, with 13 bases between. The V gene is TRBV7-2, the J gene TRBJ2-2; D may be TRBD1 (5 bases). Sequenced sample: PBMCs or a T cell subset sorted from them (not recorded which). This sequence originates from a man younger than 30 who had mild COVID-19 (a few samples of this study predate the infection). Cell type and time point are not known. CDR3 coding DNA: TGTGCCATCCAGGGTCGTTCCACCGGGGAGCTGTTTTTT. This sequence encodes CAIQGRSTGELFF.